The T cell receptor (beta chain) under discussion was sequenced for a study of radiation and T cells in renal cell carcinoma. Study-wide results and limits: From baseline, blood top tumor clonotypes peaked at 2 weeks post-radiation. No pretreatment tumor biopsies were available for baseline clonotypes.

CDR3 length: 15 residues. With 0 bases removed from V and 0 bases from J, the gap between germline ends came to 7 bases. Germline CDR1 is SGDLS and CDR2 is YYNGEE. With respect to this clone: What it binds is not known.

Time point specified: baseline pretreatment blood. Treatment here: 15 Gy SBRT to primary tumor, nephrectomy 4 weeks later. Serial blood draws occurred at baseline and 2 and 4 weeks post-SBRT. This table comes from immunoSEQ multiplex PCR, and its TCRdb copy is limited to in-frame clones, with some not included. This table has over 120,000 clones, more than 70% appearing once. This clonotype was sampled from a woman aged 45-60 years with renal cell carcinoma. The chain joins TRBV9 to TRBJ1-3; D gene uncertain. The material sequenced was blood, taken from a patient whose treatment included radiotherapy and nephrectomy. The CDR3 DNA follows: TGTGCCAGCAGCGTAGAGGGCAGCTCTGGAAACACCATATATTTT. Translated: CASSVEGSSGNTIYF.